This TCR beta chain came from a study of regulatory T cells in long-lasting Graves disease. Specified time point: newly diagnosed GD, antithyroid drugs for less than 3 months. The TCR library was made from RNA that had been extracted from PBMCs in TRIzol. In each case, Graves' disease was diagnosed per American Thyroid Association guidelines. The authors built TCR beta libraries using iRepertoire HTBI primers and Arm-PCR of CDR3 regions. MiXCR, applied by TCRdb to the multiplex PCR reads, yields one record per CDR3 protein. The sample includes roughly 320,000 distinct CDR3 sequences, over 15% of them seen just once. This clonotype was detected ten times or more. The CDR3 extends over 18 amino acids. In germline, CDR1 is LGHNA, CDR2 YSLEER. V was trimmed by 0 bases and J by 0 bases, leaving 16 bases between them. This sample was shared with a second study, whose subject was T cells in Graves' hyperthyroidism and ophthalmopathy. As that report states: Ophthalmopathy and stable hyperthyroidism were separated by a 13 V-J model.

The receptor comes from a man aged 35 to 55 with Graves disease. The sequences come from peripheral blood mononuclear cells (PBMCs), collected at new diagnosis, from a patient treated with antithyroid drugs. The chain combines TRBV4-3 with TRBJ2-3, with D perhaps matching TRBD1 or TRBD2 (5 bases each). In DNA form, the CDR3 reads TGCGCCAGCAGCCAAGAGGGGGTACCCACGCCTAGCACAGATACGCAGTATTTT. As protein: CASSQEGVPTPSTDTQYF.